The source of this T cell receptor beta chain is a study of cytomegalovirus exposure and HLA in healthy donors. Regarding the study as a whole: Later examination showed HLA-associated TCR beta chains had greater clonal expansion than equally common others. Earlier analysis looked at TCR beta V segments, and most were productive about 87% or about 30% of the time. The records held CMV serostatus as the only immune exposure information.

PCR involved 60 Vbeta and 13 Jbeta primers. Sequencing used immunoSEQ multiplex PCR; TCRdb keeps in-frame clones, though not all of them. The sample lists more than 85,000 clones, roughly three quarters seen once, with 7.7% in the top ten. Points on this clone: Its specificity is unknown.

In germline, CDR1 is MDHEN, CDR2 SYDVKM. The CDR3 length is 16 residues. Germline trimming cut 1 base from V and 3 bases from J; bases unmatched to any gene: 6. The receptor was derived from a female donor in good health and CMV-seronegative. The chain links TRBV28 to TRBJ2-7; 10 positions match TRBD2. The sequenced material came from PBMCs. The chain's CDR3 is CASSLFSGRTYYEQYF. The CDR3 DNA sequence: TGTGCCAGCAGTTTATTTAGCGGGAGGACCTACTACGAGCAGTACTTC.